This TCR beta chain was captured in a study of T cells in Graves' hyperthyroidism and ophthalmopathy. This clonotype was seen more than once but under ten times. There were TCR beta CDR3 regions amplified from RNA transcripts. The HTBI primer set served for first-round RT-PCR of the TCR CDR3. MiXCR, applied by TCRdb to the multiplex PCR reads, yields one record per CDR3 protein. The sample includes approximately 370,000 distinct CDR3 sequences, approximately 18% seen only once; the top ten take roughly 35%. There are 14 residues in the CDR3. CDR1 PRHDT and CDR2 FYEKMQ come from the germline V gene (reference sequence). V was pared by 2 bases and J by 4 bases, with 0 bases of the junction left unmatched.

Sequenced sample: blood. The V and J genes are TRBV13 and TRBJ2-2; TRBD2 matches at 8 bases. This sequence was found in a woman aged 25 to 45 with Graves' hyperthyroidism that later progressed to Graves' ophthalmopathy. The DNA of the CDR3 is TGTGCCAGCAGCTTACTAGCGGGCACCGGGGAGCTGTTTTTT. Its translation is CASSLLAGTGELFF.